Given below is one T cell receptor beta chain in context. The specificity of this receptor is unknown. One base away there is no much larger clone; base qualities are not given. CD8 naive samples consisted of CD45RO-negative cells that were positively selected for CCR7, yielding a CD45RA+CCR7+ population without TemRA cells. Donors were healthy HIV-negative adults with no recently reported acute infections or vaccinations. All donors were Caucasian adults living in Nashville, Tennessee, USA. Blood was collected by leukapheresis, and PBMCs were isolated by Ficoll-Histopaque density gradient centrifugation and then cryopreserved in liquid nitrogen vapor phase. Purity and quantity of every magnetically sorted T cell population were checked by analytical flow cytometry. Genomic DNA was isolated from every sorted fraction and measured by UV absorbance on a Nanodrop 2000c. V lost 2 bases and J lost 6 bases, and the count of bases not matched to a germline gene is 8. The CDR3, cysteine through phenylalanine, is 17 amino acids long. Only CDR3 DNA is held: 51 bases, read in frame from base 1. From a lookup of the germline V gene, CDR1 and CDR2 are SGHRS and YFSETQ.

These data come from a study of shared clonotypes between healthy human individuals (dated by TCRdb to 2020 to 2022). Background on the whole study: The cohort comprised a couple of women and a few men aged 18 to 49 years. For each donor, three plates each were used for CD4 naive and CD4 memory, two plates were used for CD8 naive, and one plate was used for CD8 memory. To increase sequencing depth and limit assay-specific biases, different laboratories used diverse techniques to prepare libraries and sequence TCR repertoires. Per donor, leukapheresis produced somewhere between about 0.9 and 9 billion PBMCs. To estimate repertoire size and how much clonotypes are shared between individuals, the study performed deep sequencing of blood TCR repertoires from five healthy adults.

TCR CDR3 regions were amplified from genomic DNA by multiplex PCR using the deep immunoSEQ assay. Extracted genomic DNA from each cell subset was spread evenly across all wells of several immunoSEQ 96-well plates, with each plate serving as a replicate. For sorted subsets, roughly 200 ng of genomic DNA, equivalent to 25,000 to 35,000 T cell genomes, went into each replicate PCR. The purified libraries were quantified using a Qubit 3.0 fluorometer, sized with a Bioanalyzer 2100, and then quantified again using the KAPA Library Quantification kit. Every immunoSEQ 96-well plate was sequenced on a dedicated single-read 150-cycle Illumina NextSeq 550 flow cell. Turning to the authors' computational methods: Because the immunoSEQ output held only junctional sequences and lacked quality scores, the filtering could not match the filtering applied to full-length reads. To assign V/J genes and CDR3, sequences were annotated against IMGT germline references using PyIR, a Python wrapper for IgBLAST v1.9. Any read was removed if the V/J assignment was weak (E-value above 1e-6), the CDR3 was missing, or the read contained stop codons, out-of-frame junctions, or ambiguous translated residues. V3J clonotypes were defined as sequences sharing an identical inferred V gene, J gene, and CDR3 amino acid sequence. Percentage overlap between repertoires was computed as shared unique clonotypes divided by the size of the smaller repertoire. RTK rarefaction, the Chao1 estimator, and Recon v2.1 estimates of unobserved clonotypes were used to assess repertoire richness. Generation probabilities for all TCRbeta clonotypes obtained by the gDNA method from a few donors were computed using OLGA. Imported from immuneACCESS, the table was reduced by TCRdb to in-frame sequences with V and J called. These copies leave out some clones; in studies compared against another copy, an unresolved V gene accounts for under half, and the cause of the remainder is not known. V and J calls and clone size are as listed in that table; D and trimming were resolved from the DNA. The sample table holds hundreds of thousands of clones, of which approximately 96% were seen once. Roughly 0.12% of the sample belongs to the ten largest clones.

Broad study findings and their caveats: Sampling was limited to blood, and TCR repertoires in tissue likely differ from TCR repertoires in blood. Pairwise subsampling indicated that sequencing depth was expected to affect the degree of clonotype sharing among donors. Higher generation probabilities were observed for clonotypes shared by all four sorted-subset donors than for non-shared clonotypes. Naive subsets generally had larger estimated clonotype richness than memory subsets did. Because the study included a small number of donors, the genetic and exposure-history diversity represented was limited. Sharing across several donors was observed for 5% to 6.5% of naive CD4, under 4% of naive CD8, 2.3% of memory CD4, and around 0.4% of memory CD8 clonotypes. Rarefaction of sorted-subset datasets indicated incomplete sequencing despite the large sequencing depth.

Sequencing was performed on naive CD8+ T cells sorted from blood. The sample's cell subset or site label is to be understood as: CD45RA+CCR7+. The receptor chain draws on TRBV5-1 and TRBJ2-2; 12 middle bases align to TRBD1. The sequence came from a woman aged 25-40 years in good health. The DNA sequence is TGCGCCAGCAGCTTCCGGGACAGGGGGCGCAGGTCCGGGGAGCTGTTTTTT. The encoded protein is CASSFRDRGRRSGELFF.